This TCR beta chain was sequenced for a study of Ad26.COV2.S vaccination and SARS-CoV-2 variants. Study summary: Ad26.COV2.S given intramuscularly, once or twice 56 days apart.

Notes on the study in general: The TCR breadth and depth analyses may have understated or missed part of the total T cell responses.

The CDR3 covers 14 residues. Germline trimming cut 6 bases from V and 5 bases from J; bases unmatched to any gene: 8. CDR1 is LNHDA and CDR2 is SQIVND in the germline V gene (reference sequence). Noted treatment: around 19 received Ad26.COV2.S at low or high dose, single or two shots; 5 received placebo; per-sample allocation not given. At day 63 after the first vaccine or placebo injection, samples were drawn. As its vector, the vaccine had Ad26, which expressed Wuhan-strain SARS-CoV-2 spike. A word on this clone: What it recognizes is unknown.

Sequencing used immunoSEQ multiplex PCR; TCRdb keeps in-frame clones, though not all of them. The sample comprises 300,000 to 400,000 clones, 85% of which are singletons, and 2.1% rests with the top ten. This TCR was recovered from a person between 18 and 65 years old who received the Ad26.COV2.S COVID-19 vaccine or a placebo. This chain joins TRBV19 and TRBJ2-7; TRBD1 matches 9 bases. The sequencing used peripheral blood, collected in a trial of Ad26.COV2.S vaccine versus placebo. The CDR3 DNA is TGTGCCAGTAGAGAACAGGGGGCCAAGGACGAGCAGTACTTC. It yields the protein CASREQGAKDEQYF.